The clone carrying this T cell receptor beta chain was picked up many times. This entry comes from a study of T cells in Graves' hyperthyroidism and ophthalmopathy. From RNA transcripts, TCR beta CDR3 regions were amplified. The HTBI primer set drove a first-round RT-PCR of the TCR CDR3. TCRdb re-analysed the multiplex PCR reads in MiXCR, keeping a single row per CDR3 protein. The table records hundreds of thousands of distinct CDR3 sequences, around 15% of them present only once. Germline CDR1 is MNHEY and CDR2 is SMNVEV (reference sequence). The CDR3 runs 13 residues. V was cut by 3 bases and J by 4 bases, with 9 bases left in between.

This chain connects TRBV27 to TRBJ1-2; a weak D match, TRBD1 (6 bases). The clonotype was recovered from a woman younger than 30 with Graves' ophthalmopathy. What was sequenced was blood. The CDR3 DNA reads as TGTGCCAGCAGTTTTGACAGGTCCTATGGCTACACCTTC. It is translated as CASSFDRSYGYTF.